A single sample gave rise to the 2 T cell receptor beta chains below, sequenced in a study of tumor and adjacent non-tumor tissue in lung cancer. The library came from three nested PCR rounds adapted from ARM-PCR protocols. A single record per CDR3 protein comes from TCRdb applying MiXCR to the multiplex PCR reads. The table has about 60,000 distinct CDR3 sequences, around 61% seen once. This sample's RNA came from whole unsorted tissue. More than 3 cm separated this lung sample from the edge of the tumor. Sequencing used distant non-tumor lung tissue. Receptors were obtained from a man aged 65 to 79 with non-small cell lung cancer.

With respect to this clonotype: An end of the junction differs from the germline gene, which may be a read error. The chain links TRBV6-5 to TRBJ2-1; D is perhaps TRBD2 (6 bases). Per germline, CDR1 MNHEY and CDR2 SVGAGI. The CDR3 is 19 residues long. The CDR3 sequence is CARSYSTFGSDCSYNEQFF. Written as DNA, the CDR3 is TGTGCCCGCAGTTACTCGACCTTCGGGAGCGACTGCTCCTACAATGAGCAGTTCTTC.

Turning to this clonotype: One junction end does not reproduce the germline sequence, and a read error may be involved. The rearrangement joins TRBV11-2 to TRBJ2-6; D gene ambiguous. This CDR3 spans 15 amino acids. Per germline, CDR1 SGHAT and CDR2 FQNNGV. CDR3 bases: TGTGTCAGCAGCCCTAAAAGCTCTGGGGCCAACGTCCTGACTTTC. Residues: CVSSPKSSGANVLTF.